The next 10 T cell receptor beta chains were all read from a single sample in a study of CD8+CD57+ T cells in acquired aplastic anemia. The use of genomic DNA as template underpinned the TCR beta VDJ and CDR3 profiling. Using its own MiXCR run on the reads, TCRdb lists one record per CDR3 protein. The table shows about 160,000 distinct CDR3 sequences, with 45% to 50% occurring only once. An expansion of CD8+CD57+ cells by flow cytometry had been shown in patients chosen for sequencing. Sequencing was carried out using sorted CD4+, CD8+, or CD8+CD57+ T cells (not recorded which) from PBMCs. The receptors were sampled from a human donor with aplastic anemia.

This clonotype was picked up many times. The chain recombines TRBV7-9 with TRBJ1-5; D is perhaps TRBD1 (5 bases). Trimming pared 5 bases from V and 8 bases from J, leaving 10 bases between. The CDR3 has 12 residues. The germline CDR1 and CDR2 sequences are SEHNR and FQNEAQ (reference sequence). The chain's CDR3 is CASSLPGEPQHF. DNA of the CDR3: TGTGCCAGCAGCCTACCGGGGGAGCCCCAGCATTTT.

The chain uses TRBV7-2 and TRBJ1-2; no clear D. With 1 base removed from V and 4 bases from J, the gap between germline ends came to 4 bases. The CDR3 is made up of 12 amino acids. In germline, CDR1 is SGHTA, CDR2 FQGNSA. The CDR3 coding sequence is TGTGCCAGCAGCTTAGTAGCCTATGGCTACACCTTC. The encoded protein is CASSLVAYGYTF. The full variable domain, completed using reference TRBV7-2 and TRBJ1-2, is GAGVSQSPSNKVTEKGKDVELRCDPISGHTALYWYRQSLGQGLEFLIYFQGNSAPDKSGLPSDRFSAERTGGSVSTLTIQRTQQEDSAVYLCASSLVAYGYTFGSGTRLTVV.

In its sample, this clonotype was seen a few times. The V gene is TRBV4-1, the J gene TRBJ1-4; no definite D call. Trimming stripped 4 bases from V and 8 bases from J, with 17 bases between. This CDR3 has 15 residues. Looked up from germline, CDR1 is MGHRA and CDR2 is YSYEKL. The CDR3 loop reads CASSPQMGNREKLFF. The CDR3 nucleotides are TGCGCCAGCAGCCCTCAGATGGGGAATCGAGAAAAACTGTTTTTT.

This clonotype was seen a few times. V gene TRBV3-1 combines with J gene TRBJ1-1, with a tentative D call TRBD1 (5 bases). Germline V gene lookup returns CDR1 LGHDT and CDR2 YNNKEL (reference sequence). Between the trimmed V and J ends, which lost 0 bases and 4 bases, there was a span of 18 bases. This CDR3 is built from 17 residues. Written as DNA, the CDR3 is TGTGCCAGCAGCCAAGACCAGTCGGGAGGGGTTAGCACTGAAGCTTTCTTT. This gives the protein CASSQDQSGGVSTEAFF. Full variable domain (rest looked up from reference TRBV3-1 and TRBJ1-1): DTAVSQTPKYLVTQMGNDKSIKCEQNLGHDTMYWYKQDSKKFLKIMFSYNNKELIINETVPNRFSPKSPDKAHLNLHINSLELGDSAVYFCASSQDQSGGVSTEAFFGQGTRLTVV.

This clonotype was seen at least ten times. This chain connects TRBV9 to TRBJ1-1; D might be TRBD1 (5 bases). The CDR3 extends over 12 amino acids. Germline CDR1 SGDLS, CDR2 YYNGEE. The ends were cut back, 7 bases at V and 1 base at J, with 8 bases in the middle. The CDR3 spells CASGATNTEAFF. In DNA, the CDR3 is TGTGCCAGCGGGGCCACGAACACTGAAGCTTTCTTT.

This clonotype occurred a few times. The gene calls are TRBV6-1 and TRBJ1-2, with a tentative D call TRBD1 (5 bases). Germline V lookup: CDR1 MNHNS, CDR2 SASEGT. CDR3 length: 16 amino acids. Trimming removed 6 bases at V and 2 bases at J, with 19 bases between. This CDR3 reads CASSHGEGRLNYGYTF. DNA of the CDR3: TGTGCCAGCAGCCACGGGGAGGGACGGCTGAACTATGGCTACACCTTC.

The CDR3, as DNA: TGTGCCAGCAAGACAGGGGGACAAGAGACCCAGTACTTC. This codes for CASKTGGQETQYF. The chain joins TRBV19 to TRBJ2-5, with 9 nucleotides matching TRBD1. The CDR3 has 13 residues. Germline CDR1 and CDR2: LNHDA and SQIVND (reference sequence). The ends lost 9 bases at V and 2 bases at J; junction bases unmatched: 4.

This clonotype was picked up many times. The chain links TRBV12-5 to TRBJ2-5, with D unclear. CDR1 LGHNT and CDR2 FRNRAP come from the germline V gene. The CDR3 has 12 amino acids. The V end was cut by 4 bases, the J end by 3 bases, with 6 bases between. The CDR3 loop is CASGSLEETQYF. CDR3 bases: TGTGCTAGTGGTTCGCTCGAAGAGACCCAGTACTTC.

The CDR3 DNA reads as TGTGCCAGCAGCCAATTGGGGGGCTACGAGCAGTACTTC. Translation gives CASSQLGGYEQYF. V gene TRBV3-1 combines with J gene TRBJ2-7; possible D gene TRBD2, 6 bases. V was cut by 2 bases and J by 3 bases, with 8 bases left in between. CDR1 LGHDT and CDR2 YNNKEL come from the germline V gene (reference sequence). The CDR3 runs 13 residues.

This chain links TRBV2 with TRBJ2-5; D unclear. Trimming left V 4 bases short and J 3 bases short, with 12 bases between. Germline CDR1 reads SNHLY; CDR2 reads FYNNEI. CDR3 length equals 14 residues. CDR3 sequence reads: CASSVSVAEETQYF. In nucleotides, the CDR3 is TGTGCCAGCAGTGTATCGGTGGCGGAAGAGACCCAGTACTTC. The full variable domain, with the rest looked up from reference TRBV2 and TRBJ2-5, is EPEVTQTPSHQVTQMGQEVILRCVPISNHLYFYWYRQILGQKVEFLVSFYNNEISEKSEIFDDQFSVERPDGSNFTLKIRSTKLEDSAMYFCASSVSVAEETQYFGPGTRLLVL.